The 30 T cell receptor beta chains in this list originate from one sample, sequenced in a study of CD8 T cells in ankylosing spondylitis. TCRdb ran MiXCR on the 5' RACE reads and lists one entry per CDR3 protein. The sample includes 200,000 to 300,000 distinct CDR3 sequences, roughly 8.2% of them seen just once. Sequences were obtained from blood, either unsorted or a sorted T cell fraction (not recorded which). The receptors originated from a female donor with ankylosing spondylitis or in good health (not recorded which).

Ten or more counts support this clonotype. V and J are TRBV3-1 and TRBJ1-2; D is undetermined. Germline V gene sequence: CDR1 LGHDT, CDR2 YNNKEL (reference sequence). The CDR3 is 13 residues long. V was clipped by 4 bases and J by 6 bases, with 12 bases between them. For the CDR3, the DNA is TGTGCCAGCAGCCCATGGACCCAGAATGGCTACACCTTC. Translated: CASSPWTQNGYTF.

The V gene is TRBV7-8, the J gene TRBJ1-4; 7 positions agree with TRBD1. This CDR3 is 13 amino acids long. Germline lookup yields CDR1 SGHVS and CDR2 FQNEAQ. The CDR3 is CAFRGSTNEKLFF. The CDR3 coding sequence is TGTGCTTTCAGGGGGTCAACTAATGAAAAACTGTTTTTT.

This clonotype occurred many times. V and J are TRBV20-1 and TRBJ1-1; D gene unclear. Trimming took 6 bases from V and 6 from J, leaving 14 bases between them. CDR3 length: 12 amino acids. Germline V gene data show CDR1 as DFQATT and CDR2 as SNEGSKA (reference sequence). In DNA form, the CDR3 reads TGCAGTGCCGTCCCTTCTTTCGCTGAAGCTTTCTTT. Residues: CSAVPSFAEAFF.

CDR3 nucleotide sequence: TGTGCCAGCAAAGGCCCTAGGCCCAATGAGCAGTTCTTC. This codes for CASKGPRPNEQFF. The rearrangement uses TRBV28 and TRBJ2-1; D is uncertain. Germline V lookup: CDR1 MDHEN, CDR2 SYDVKM. The CDR3 is 13 amino acids. V lost 7 bases to trimming and J lost 6 bases, with 13 bases between them.

This clonotype was detected ten times or more. The J gene is TRBJ1-4, the V gene TRBV20-1; 9 nucleotides agree with TRBD1. Germline CDR1 is DFQATT and CDR2 is SNEGSKA (reference sequence). The CDR3 has 15 amino acids. In DNA, the CDR3 is TGCCGTCCAGTCCCGGGACAGGGCAGGGATGAAAAACTGTTTTTT. This sequence encodes CRPVPGQGRDEKLFF.

This clonotype was recorded at least ten times. V and J are TRBV20-1 and TRBJ1-5; the match to TRBD1 covers 9 bases. Germline assignment: CDR1 DFQATT and CDR2 SNEGSKA (reference sequence). V gave up 6 bases and J gave up 8 bases; unmatched junction bases: 23. CDR3 size: 18 residues. The CDR3 bases are TGCAGTGCCTCTGGGCAGCGTTACAGGGGGCTCGAAGTGGAGCCCCAGCATTTT. Its protein product is CSASGQRYRGLEVEPQHF.

This clonotype occurred many times. The V gene is TRBV7-6, the J gene TRBJ2-1; D not certain. Germline assignment: CDR1 SGHVS and CDR2 FNYEAQ. V dropped 4 bases and J dropped 13 bases, with 17 bases sitting between them. The CDR3 loop spans 13 amino acids. The CDR3 reads CASSSPDPKNQFF. CDR3 bases: TGTGCCAGCAGCTCCCCGGACCCGAAGAATCAGTTCTTC.

There are many counts of this clonotype. J is TRBJ2-2 and V is TRBV6-2 or TRBV6-3; the D call may be TRBD1 or TRBD2 (5 bases each). V shed 6 bases and J shed 5 bases, with 16 bases lying between them. CDR1 is MNHEY, CDR2 SVGEGT, per germline. There are 15 residues in the CDR3. CDR3 nucleotide sequence: TGTGCCAGCAGCCGCCCCGGGACCCTAACCGGGGAGCTGTTTTTT. Translated, it gives CASSRPGTLTGELFF.

In its sample, this clonotype was seen many times. This chain connects TRBV11-2 to TRBJ2-1, with a weak D call TRBD1 (5 bases). The CDR3 extends over 13 amino acids. The germline gives CDR1 SGHAT, CDR2 FQNNGV. V lost 1 base and J lost 7, with 8 bases in between. CDR3 protein: CASSLGGPNEQFF. CDR3 coding DNA: TGTGCCAGCAGCTTAGGGGGCCCTAATGAGCAGTTCTTC.

This clonotype was detected many times. The CDR3 region is CASSYAGVGDYTF. The CDR3 DNA sequence: TGTGCCAGCAGTTATGCAGGGGTAGGAGACTACACCTTC. This chain links TRBV5-5 with TRBJ1-2; possibly TRBD1 for D (6 bases). Trimming removed 5 bases from V and 10 bases from J, with 18 bases in between. The CDR3 contains 13 residues. CDR1 SGHKS and CDR2 YYEKEE come from the germline V gene (reference sequence).

Of note for this clonotype: Mismatch with germline at one junction end may stem from a read error. The chain is built from TRBV2 and TRBJ2-7; 10 bases agree with TRBD1. The CDR3 is made up of 18 amino acids. Germline CDR1 and CDR2: SNHLY and FYNNEI. CDR3 DNA sequence: TGTGCCATCAGTAAGGACAGGGGGGGCAGTAGCGGTCCCTACGAGCAGTACTTC. Residues: CAISKDRGGSSGPYEQYF.

This clonotype was picked up a small number of times. The rearrangement links TRBV11-1 to TRBJ2-1; D is possibly TRBD2 (5 bases). The V end lost 5 bases, the J end lost 13 bases, and 18 bases lay between the germline ends. CDR1 SGHAT and CDR2 FQDESV come from the germline V gene (reference sequence). The CDR3 runs to 13 residues. The CDR3, as DNA: TGTGCCAGCAGCCGAGAGGGCCTCTACATTCAGTTCTTC. Translating gives CASSREGLYIQFF.

This clonotype was detected ten times or more. V is TRBV7-8 and J is TRBJ2-5; D unclear. V gave up 6 bases and J gave up 5 bases, with 16 bases separating them. Germline values: CDR1 SGHVS, CDR2 FQNEAQ. The CDR3 is made up of 14 amino acids. The CDR3: CASSSPPSWETQYF. In DNA, the CDR3 is TGTGCCAGCAGTAGTCCCCCCTCTTGGGAGACCCAGTACTTC.

V usage is TRBV7-9 and J usage is TRBJ2-6; the D gene is possibly TRBD2 (6 bases). V shed 5 bases and J shed 2 bases, with 16 bases lying between them. The CDR3 is made up of 17 amino acids. Germline V gene sequence: CDR1 SEHNR, CDR2 FQNEAQ (reference sequence). CDR3 residues: CASSPGGSLTGANVLTF. DNA of the CDR3: TGTGCCAGCAGCCCCGGGGGAAGCCTCACTGGGGCCAACGTCCTGACTTTC.

This clonotype was detected ten times or more. The chain is built from TRBV11-2 and TRBJ2-7, with D unclear. CDR1 and CDR2 (germline): SGHAT, FQNNGV. The CDR3 is made up of 13 amino acids. V was trimmed by 1 base and J by 4 bases, leaving 8 bases between them. DNA for the CDR3: TGTGCCAGCAGCTTAGCAATCCCATACGAGCAGTACTTC. It encodes CASSLAIPYEQYF.

This clonotype has just a few counts. An end of the junction does not agree with germline; a read error may underlie this. CDR3 loop: CASSTNFGYTF. In nucleotides, the CDR3 is TGTGCCAGCAGCACTAACTTTGGCTACACCTTC. This rearrangement joins TRBV7-2 to TRBJ1-2, with D unclear. Germline values: CDR1 SGHTA, CDR2 FQGNSA. The CDR3 runs to 11 residues.

This clonotype was seen ten or more times. The V gene is TRBV29-1, the J gene TRBJ2-1; tentative D call: TRBD1 (6 bases). CDR3 length equals 13 residues. Between the trimmed V and J ends, which lost 6 bases and 2 bases, there was a span of 11 bases. CDR1 is SQVTM, CDR2 ANQGSEA, per germline. CDR3 coding DNA: TGCAGCGTAGTCGGGACAACCTACAATGAGCAGTTCTTC. Translated, it gives CSVVGTTYNEQFF.

This clonotype was counted at least ten times. V gene TRBV11-1 combines with J gene TRBJ2-1, with D possibly TRBD2 on 7 matching bases. The CDR3 has 20 residues. CDR1 is SGHAT and CDR2 is FQDESV in the germline V gene (reference sequence). The germline V and J ends were trimmed by 5 bases and 4 bases, with 30 bases remaining between them. The CDR3 sequence is CASSGRGSTKGGRAYNEQFF. Written as DNA, the CDR3 is TGTGCCAGCAGCGGAAGGGGGTCGACTAAGGGCGGGAGAGCATACAATGAGCAGTTCTTC.

This clonotype showed up many times. The chain uses TRBV12-3 or TRBV12-4 and TRBJ1-2; D ambiguous. Trimming took off 5 bases at V and 4 bases at J, with 11 bases between the two ends. The CDR3 is made up of 13 amino acids. In DNA form, the CDR3 reads TGTGCCAGCAGTAGCGTCGGTAGCTATGGCTACACCTTC. The encoded protein is CASSSVGSYGYTF.

This clonotype was counted many times. The chain couples TRBV12-3 or TRBV12-4 to TRBJ2-4; D gene ambiguous. This CDR3 comprises 16 residues. V was clipped by 3 bases and J by 8 bases, with 20 bases between them. The CDR3 DNA follows: TGTGCCAGCAGTTTCAGCCCCTCCCAGGTCGTCGACATTCAGTACTTC. The encoded protein is CASSFSPSQVVDIQYF.

This clonotype has a count of ten or more. The chain employs TRBV15 and TRBJ2-3; 7 bases align to TRBD2. The V segment lost 1 base and the J segment 4 bases; nucleotides outside the gene matches: 8. This CDR3 spans 16 amino acids. Germline CDR1 and CDR2: LNHNV and YYDKDF (reference sequence). CDR3 residues: CATSRGLPGGADTQYF. In DNA, the CDR3 is TGTGCCACCAGCAGAGGATTGCCGGGAGGTGCAGATACGCAGTATTTT.

Note on this clonotype: A much larger clone is a single base away; this may be a read error. The chain is built from TRBV3-1 and TRBJ2-1, with D hard to call. The CDR3 is 11 residues long. Germline V gene data show CDR1 as LGHDT and CDR2 as YNNKEL (reference sequence). The CDR3 reads CVSSQVNEQFF. CDR3 sequence (DNA): TGTGTCAGCAGCCAGGTCAATGAGCAGTTCTTC.

V and J are TRBV7-9 and TRBJ1-2; maybe TRBD1 (5 bases). Per germline, CDR1 SEHNR and CDR2 FQNEAQ (reference sequence). The germline V and J ends were trimmed by 5 bases and 6 bases, with 19 bases remaining between them. The CDR3 covers 15 residues. In nucleotides, the CDR3 is TGTGCCAGCAGCCCCGGGGGGACCGGAGGGAATGGCTACACCTTC. Amino acids: CASSPGGTGGNGYTF.

This clonotype was counted only a few times. The J gene is TRBJ2-5, the V gene TRBV7-2; D gene uncertain. Germline loops: CDR1 SGHTA, CDR2 FQGNSA. The germline V and J ends were trimmed by 7 bases and 4 bases, with 13 bases remaining between them. This CDR3 is built from 13 residues. CDR3 amino acids: CASTIPRTETQYF. The CDR3 region has the DNA TGTGCCAGCACCATCCCAAGGACAGAGACCCAGTACTTC.

This clonotype was seen repeatedly, ten times or more. This chain links TRBV7-2 with TRBJ2-2; 7 bases agree with TRBD2. This CDR3 spans 13 amino acids. V lost 4 bases to trimming and J lost 6 bases; unmatched junction nucleotides: 2. Germline CDR1 is SGHTA and CDR2 is FQGNSA. For the CDR3, the DNA is TGTGCCAGCAGCTCAACTAGCGCCGGGGAGCTGTTTTTT. Translation gives CASSSTSAGELFF.

This clonotype appeared many times. This chain joins TRBV2 and TRBJ2-3, with 7 bases fitting TRBD2. Germline values: CDR1 SNHLY, CDR2 FYNNEI. The CDR3 is made up of 17 amino acids. V lost 4 bases, J lost 2 bases, and 12 bases stayed unmatched. The CDR3: CASSARPLAEFTDTQYF. The CDR3 DNA sequence: TGTGCCAGCAGTGCGCGGCCTCTAGCGGAGTTCACAGATACGCAGTATTTT.

The table lists this clonotype with a few counts. The chain links TRBV20-1 to TRBJ1-1, with D uncertain. Trimming shortened V by 1 base and J by 4 bases, and 7 bases separated the two germline ends. CDR1 is DFQATT and CDR2 is SNEGSKA in the germline V gene (reference sequence). This CDR3 has 12 amino acids. As DNA, the CDR3 is TGCAGTGCTAGAGGCGGTACCACTGAAGCTTTCTTT. Translation: CSARGGTTEAFF.

This clonotype was seen many times. CDR3 DNA sequence: TGTGCCAGTAAACAGGTGAAGGACTATGGCTACACCTTC. Translation gives CASKQVKDYGYTF. The chain has TRBV19 and TRBJ1-2; possible D gene TRBD1, 5 bases. V shed 7 bases and J shed 3 bases, with 12 bases lying between them. Germline loops: CDR1 LNHDA, CDR2 SQIVND (reference sequence). CDR3 length equals 13 residues. The full variable domain, in which reference TRBV19 and TRBJ1-2 provide the parts outside the CDR3, is DGGITQSPKYLFRKEGQNVTLSCEQNLNHDAMYWYRQDPGQGLRLIYYSQIVNDFQKGDIAEGYSVSREKKESFPLTVTSAQKNPTAFYLCASKQVKDYGYTFGSGTRLTVV.

This clonotype was detected ten times or more. The gene calls are TRBV20-1 and TRBJ2-3; TRBD2 matches at 14 bases. The germline CDR1 and CDR2 sequences are DFQATT and SNEGSKA (reference sequence). The CDR3 is made up of 17 amino acids. The J segment lost 4 bases and the V segment lost 1 base, leaving 7 bases of the junction unmatched. The CDR3 nucleotides are TGCAGTGCTAGAGCCATCCAGGGACTAGCGGGAGCAGATACGCAGTATTTT. This sequence encodes CSARAIQGLAGADTQYF.

This clonotype showed up many times. This chain joins TRBV12-3 or TRBV12-4 and TRBJ1-5, with 7 bases fitting TRBD1. With V trimmed by 6 bases and J by 6 bases, 5 bases remained unmatched. This CDR3 comprises 13 residues. CDR3 region: CASSPTGAQPQHF. As DNA, the CDR3 is TGTGCCAGCAGCCCAACAGGGGCTCAGCCCCAGCATTTT.